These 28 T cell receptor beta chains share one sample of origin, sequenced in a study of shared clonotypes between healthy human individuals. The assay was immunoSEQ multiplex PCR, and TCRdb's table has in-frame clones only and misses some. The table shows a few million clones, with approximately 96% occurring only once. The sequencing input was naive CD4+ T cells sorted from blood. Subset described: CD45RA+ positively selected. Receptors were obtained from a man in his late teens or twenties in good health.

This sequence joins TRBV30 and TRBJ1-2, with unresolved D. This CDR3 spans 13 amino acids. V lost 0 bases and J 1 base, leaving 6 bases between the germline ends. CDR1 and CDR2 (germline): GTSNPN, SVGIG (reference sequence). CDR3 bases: TGTGCCTGGAGTGTTGGGCATAACTATGGCTACACCTTC. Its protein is CAWSVGHNYGYTF.

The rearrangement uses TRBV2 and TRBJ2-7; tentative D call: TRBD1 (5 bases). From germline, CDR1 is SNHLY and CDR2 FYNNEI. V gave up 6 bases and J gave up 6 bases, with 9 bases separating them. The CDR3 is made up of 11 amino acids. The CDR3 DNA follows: TGTGCCAGCAGATTAGGGGTCGAGCAGTACTTC. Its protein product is CASRLGVEQYF.

CDR3 protein: CASSLGAGSYNEQFF. The CDR3 DNA follows: TGTGCCAGCAGCTTGGGCGCAGGGTCCTACAATGAGCAGTTCTTC. The V call is TRBV5-8, the J call TRBJ2-1; TRBD1 might be the D (5 bases). V was trimmed by 0 bases and J by 1 base, leaving 8 bases between them. The V gene's germline CDR1 is SGHTS and CDR2 YDEGEE. There are 15 residues in the CDR3.

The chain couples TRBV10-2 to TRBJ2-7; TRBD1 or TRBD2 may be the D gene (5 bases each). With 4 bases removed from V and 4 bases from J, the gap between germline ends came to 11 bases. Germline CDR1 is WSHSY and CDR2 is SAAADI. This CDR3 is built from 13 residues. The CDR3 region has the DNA TGCGCCAGCAGTGTAGGGGAGAGGTACGAGCAGTACTTC. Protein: CASSVGERYEQYF.

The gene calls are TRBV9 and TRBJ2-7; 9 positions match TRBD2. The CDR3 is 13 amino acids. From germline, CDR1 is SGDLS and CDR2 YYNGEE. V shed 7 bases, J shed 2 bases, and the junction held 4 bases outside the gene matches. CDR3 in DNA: TGTGCCAGCTCTTCTAGCGGGACCTACGAGCAGTACTTC. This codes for CASSSSGTYEQYF.

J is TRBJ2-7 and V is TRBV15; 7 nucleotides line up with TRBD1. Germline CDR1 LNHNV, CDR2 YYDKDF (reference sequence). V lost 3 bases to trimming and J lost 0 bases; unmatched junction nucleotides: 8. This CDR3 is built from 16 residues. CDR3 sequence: CATSSLRTGSSYEQYF. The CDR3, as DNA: TGTGCCACCAGCAGTCTTCGGACAGGTAGCTCCTACGAGCAGTACTTC.

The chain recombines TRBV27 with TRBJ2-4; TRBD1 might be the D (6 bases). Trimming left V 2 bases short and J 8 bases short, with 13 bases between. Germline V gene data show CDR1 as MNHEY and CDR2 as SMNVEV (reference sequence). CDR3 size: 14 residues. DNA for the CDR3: TGTGCCAGCAGTTTAAGGGGGTTGGTAGACATTCAGTACTTC. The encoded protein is CASSLRGLVDIQYF.

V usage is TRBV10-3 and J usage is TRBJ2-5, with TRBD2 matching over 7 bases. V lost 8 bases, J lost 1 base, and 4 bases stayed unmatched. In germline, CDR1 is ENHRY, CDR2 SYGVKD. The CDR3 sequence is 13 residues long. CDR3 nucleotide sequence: TGTGCCATCGCTAGCGGCTCCCAAGAGACCCAGTACTTC. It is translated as CAIASGSQETQYF.

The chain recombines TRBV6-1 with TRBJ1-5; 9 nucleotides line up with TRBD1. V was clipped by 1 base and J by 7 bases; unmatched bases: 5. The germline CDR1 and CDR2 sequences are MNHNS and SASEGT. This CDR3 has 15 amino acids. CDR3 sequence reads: CASSEEDRGTQPQHF. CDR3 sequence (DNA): TGTGCCAGCAGTGAAGAGGACAGGGGAACGCAGCCCCAGCATTTT.

The CDR3 sequence: CASSEAGRSIREQYF. The CDR3 nucleotides read TGTGCCAGCAGTGAAGCTGGCCGGTCTATACGCGAGCAGTACTTC. V and J are TRBV6-1 and TRBJ2-7; the D is unclear. The V end was cut by 0 bases, the J end by 6 bases, with 15 bases between. The CDR3 consists of 15 residues. CDR1 is MNHNS and CDR2 is SASEGT in the germline V gene.

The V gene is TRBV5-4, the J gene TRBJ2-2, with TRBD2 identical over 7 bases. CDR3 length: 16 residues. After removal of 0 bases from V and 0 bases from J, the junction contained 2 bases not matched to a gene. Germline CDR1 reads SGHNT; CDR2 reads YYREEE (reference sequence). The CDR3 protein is CASSLALASNTGELFF. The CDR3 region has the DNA TGTGCCAGCAGCTTGGCACTAGCGTCGAACACCGGGGAGCTGTTTTTT.

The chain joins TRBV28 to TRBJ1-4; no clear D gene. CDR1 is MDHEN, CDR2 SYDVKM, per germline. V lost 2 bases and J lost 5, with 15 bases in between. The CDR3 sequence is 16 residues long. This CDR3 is CASSLGSLGPNEKLFF. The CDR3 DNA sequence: TGTGCCAGCAGTTTAGGGTCATTAGGCCCAAATGAAAAACTGTTTTTT.

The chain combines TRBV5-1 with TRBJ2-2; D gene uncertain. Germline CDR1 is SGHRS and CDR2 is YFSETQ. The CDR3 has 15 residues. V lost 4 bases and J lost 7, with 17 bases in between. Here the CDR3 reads CASSHFLGGNGELFF. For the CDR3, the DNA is TGCGCCAGCAGCCACTTCTTAGGTGGGAACGGGGAGCTGTTTTTT.

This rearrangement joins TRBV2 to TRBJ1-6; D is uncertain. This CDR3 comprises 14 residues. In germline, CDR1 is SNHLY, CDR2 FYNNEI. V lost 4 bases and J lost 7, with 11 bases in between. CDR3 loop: CASSGPGWNSPLHF. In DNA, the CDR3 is TGTGCCAGCAGTGGGCCGGGTTGGAATTCACCCCTCCACTTT.

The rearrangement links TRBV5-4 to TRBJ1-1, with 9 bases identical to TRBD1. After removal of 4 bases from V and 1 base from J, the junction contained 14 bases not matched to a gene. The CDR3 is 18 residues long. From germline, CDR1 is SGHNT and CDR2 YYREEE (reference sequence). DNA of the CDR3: TGTGCCAGCAGCAAACCGGGACAGGGTTTAGAGGGGAACACTGAAGCTTTCTTT. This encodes CASSKPGQGLEGNTEAFF.

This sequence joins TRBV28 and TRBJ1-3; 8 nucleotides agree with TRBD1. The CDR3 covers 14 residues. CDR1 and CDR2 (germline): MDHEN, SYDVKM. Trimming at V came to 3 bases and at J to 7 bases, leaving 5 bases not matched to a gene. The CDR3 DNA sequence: TGTGCCAGCAGTTTCGACAGGGGTTGGAACACCATATATTTT. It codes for CASSFDRGWNTIYF.

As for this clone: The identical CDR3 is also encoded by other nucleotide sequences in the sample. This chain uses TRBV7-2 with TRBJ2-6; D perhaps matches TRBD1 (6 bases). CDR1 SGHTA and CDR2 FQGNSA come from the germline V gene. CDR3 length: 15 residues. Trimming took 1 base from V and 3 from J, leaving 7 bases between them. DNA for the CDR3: TGTGCCAGCAGCTTAGGGGGGCTTGGGGCCAACGTCCTGACTTTC. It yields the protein CASSLGGLGANVLTF.

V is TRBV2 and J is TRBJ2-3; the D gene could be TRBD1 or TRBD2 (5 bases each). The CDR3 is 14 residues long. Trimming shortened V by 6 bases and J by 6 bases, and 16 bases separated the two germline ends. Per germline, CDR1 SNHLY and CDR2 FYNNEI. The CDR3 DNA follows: TGTGCCAGCAGACCCGGGACCCCAGCCGATACGCAGTATTTT. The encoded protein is CASRPGTPADTQYF.

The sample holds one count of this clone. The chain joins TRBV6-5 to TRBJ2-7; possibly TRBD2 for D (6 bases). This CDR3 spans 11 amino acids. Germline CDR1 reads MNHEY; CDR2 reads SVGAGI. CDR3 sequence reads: CVPGGSYEQYF. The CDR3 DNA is TGTGTCCCCGGGGGTTCCTACGAGCAGTACTTC.

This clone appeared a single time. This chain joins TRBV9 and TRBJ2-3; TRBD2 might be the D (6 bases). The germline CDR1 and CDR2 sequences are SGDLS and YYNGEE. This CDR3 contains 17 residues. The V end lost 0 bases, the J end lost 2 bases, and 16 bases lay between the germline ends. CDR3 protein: CASSVESLGGITDTQYF. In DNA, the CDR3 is TGTGCCAGCAGCGTAGAGTCGTTGGGGGGTATCACAGATACGCAGTATTTT.

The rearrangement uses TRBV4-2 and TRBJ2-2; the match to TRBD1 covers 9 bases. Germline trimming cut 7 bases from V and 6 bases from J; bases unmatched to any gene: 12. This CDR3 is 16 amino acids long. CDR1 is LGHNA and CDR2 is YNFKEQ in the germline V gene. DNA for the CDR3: TGTGCCAGCACCCACCCCGGGACAGGGAGCTCCGGGGAGCTGTTTTTT. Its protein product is CASTHPGTGSSGELFF.

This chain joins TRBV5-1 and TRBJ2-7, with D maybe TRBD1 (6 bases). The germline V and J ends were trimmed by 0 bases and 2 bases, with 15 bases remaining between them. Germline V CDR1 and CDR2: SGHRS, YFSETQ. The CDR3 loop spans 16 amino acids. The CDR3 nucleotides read TGCGCCAGCAGCTTGGCCAGAGGACAGACCCCCTACGAGCAGTACTTC. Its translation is CASSLARGQTPYEQYF.

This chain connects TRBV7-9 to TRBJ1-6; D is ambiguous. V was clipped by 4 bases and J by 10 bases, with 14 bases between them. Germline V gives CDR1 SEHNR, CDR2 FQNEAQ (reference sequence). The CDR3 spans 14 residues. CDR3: CASSSRTSGSPLHF. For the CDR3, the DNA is TGTGCCAGCAGCTCCCGGACCTCTGGGTCACCCCTCCACTTT.

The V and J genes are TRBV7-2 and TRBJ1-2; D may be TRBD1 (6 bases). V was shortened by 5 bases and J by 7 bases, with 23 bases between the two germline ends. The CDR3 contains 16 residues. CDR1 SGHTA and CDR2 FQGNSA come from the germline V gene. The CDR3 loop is CASSHSRGQLEGGYTF. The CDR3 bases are TGTGCCAGCAGCCATAGCCGCGGACAGCTCGAGGGTGGCTACACCTTC. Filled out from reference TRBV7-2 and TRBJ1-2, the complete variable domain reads GAGVSQSPSNKVTEKGKDVELRCDPISGHTALYWYRQSLGQGLEFLIYFQGNSAPDKSGLPSDRFSAERTGGSVSTLTIQRTQQEDSAVYLCASSHSRGQLEGGYTFGSGTRLTVV.

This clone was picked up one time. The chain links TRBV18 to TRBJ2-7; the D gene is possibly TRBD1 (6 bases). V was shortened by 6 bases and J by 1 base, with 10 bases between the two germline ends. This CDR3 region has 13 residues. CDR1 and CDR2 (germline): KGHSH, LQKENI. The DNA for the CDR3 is TGTGCCAGCTCGTCGGACAGTTCCTACGAGCAGTACTTC. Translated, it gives CASSSDSSYEQYF.

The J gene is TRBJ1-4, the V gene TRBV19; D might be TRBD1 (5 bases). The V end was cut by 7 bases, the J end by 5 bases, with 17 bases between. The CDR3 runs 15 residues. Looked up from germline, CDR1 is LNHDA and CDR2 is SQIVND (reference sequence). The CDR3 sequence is CASTFGQAVNEKLFF. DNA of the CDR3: TGTGCCAGTACCTTCGGACAAGCCGTAAATGAAAAACTGTTTTTT.

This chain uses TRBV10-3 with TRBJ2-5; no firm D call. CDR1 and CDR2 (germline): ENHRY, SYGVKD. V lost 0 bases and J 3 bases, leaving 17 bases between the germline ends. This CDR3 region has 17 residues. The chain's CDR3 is CAISESTPPVGKETQYF. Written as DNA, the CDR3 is TGTGCCATCAGTGAGTCGACACCACCAGTGGGTAAAGAGACCCAGTACTTC.

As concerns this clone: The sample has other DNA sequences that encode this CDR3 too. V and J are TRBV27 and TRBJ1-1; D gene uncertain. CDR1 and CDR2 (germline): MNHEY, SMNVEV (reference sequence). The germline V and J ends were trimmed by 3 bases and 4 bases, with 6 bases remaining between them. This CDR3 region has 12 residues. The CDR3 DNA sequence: TGTGCCAGCAGTTTCCTGGGCACTGAAGCTTTCTTT. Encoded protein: CASSFLGTEAFF.